These T cell receptor beta chains were read from a single sample in a study of blood T cell repertoires in COVID-19. Assay: immunoSEQ multiplex PCR; the TCRdb copy retains only in-frame clones and omits some. The sample lists 310,000 or so clones; over 80% were seen once. Sequenced input: peripheral blood. Source of these receptors: a man aged 25-45 years with COVID-19, enrolled during active disease. The CDR3 runs from the conserved cysteine through the conserved F or W. A D gene is named only where the DNA matches it firmly. The listing skips clone size in some rows; elsewhere it reads once, few, many or a size class.

D,size,J,length,V,CDR3,DNA
TRBD2,.,TRBJ2-2,16,TRBV5-1,CASSSIAGANTGELFF,TGCGCCAGCAGCTCGATAGCGGGAGCGAACACCGGGGAGCTGTTTTTT
TRBD1,.,TRBJ1-2,16,TRBV28,CASSSFWGGQGYGYTF,TGTGCCAGCAGTTCCTTTTGGGGGGGACAGGGTTATGGCTACACCTTC
.,.,TRBJ1-1,16,TRBV25-1,CASSEGMTEKNTEAFF,TGTGCCAGCAGTGAAGGTATGACAGAAAAGAACACTGAAGCTTTCTTT
TRBD1,once,TRBJ1-1,16,TRBV6-2/TRBV6-3,CASSYGRGPTNTEAFF,TGTGCCAGCAGTTATGGCAGGGGGCCAACGAACACTGAAGCTTTCTTT
.,few,TRBJ1-2,11,TRBV6-6,CASSSRVGYTF,TGTGCCAGCTCTTCCCGTGTTGGCTACACCTTC
.,.,TRBJ2-7,12,TRBV6-5,CASTGGPYEQYF,TGTGCCAGCACAGGAGGCCCCTACGAGCAGTACTTC
.,.,TRBJ2-7,13,TRBV21-1,CASSPQGKGIYYF,TGTGCCAGCAGCCCTCAGGGGAAGGGTATTTATTACTTC
.,.,TRBJ1-5,14,TRBV7-8,CASSQPRSNQPQHF,TGTGCCAGCAGCCAACCTAGGAGCAATCAGCCCCAGCATTTT
TRBD2,.,TRBJ2-7,15,TRBV6-5,CASSPRLAGGYEQYF,TGTGCCAGCAGTCCTCGACTAGCGGGAGGCTACGAGCAGTACTTC
.,.,TRBJ2-1,14,TRBV28,CATFTQNPLFGQFF,TGTGCCACCTTTACCCAAAATCCTCTCTTCGGGCAGTTCTTC
TRBD2,.,TRBJ2-5,16,TRBV7-6,CASSLVLAGAGETQYF,TGTGCCAGCAGCTTAGTACTAGCGGGAGCAGGGGAGACCCAGTACTTC
TRBD1,.,TRBJ1-5,13,TRBV13,CASSGQGNQPQHF,TGTGCCAGTTCCGGACAGGGAAATCAGCCCCAGCATTTT
TRBD1,.,TRBJ2-5,16,TRBV5-1,CASTNPRAGGQETQYF,TGCGCCAGCACCAATCCCCGGGCAGGGGGACAAGAGACCCAGTACTTC
TRBD1,.,TRBJ2-2,15,TRBV5-6,CASSFRDRATGELFF,TGTGCCAGCAGCTTCCGGGACAGGGCCACCGGGGAGCTGTTTTTT
TRBD1,.,TRBJ1-1,14,TRBV4-3,CASSQEGRGTEAFF,TGCGCCAGCAGCCAAGAGGGCAGGGGGACTGAAGCTTTCTTT
TRBD1,.,TRBJ2-7,13,TRBV18,CASSQGQGWEQYF,TGTGCCAGCTCACAGGGACAGGGGTGGGAGCAGTACTTC
TRBD1,.,TRBJ2-3,15,TRBV9,CASSVDTGGADTQYF,TGTGCCAGCAGCGTGGATACAGGGGGAGCAGATACGCAGTATTTT
TRBD1,once,TRBJ2-4,17,TRBV5-1,CASSLAGTGFSKNIQYF,TGCGCCAGCAGCTTGGCCGGGACAGGGTTTTCCAAAAACATTCAGTACTTC
TRBD2,.,TRBJ2-1,16,TRBV28,CASSLTSGSSYNEQFF,TGTGCCAGCAGCCTTACTAGCGGAAGCTCCTACAATGAGCAGTTCTTC
.,.,TRBJ1-2,14,TRBV6-2/TRBV6-3,CASSYAGTNYGYTF,TGTGCCAGCAGTTACGCAGGGACTAACTATGGCTACACCTTC
.,.,TRBJ2-5,14,TRBV27,CASSPGHPKETQYF,TGTGCCAGCAGTCCGGGACACCCTAAGGAGACCCAGTACTTC
.,.,TRBJ2-2,15,TRBV7-2,CASSLGRVHTGELFF,TGTGCCAGCAGCTTAGGCAGGGTTCACACCGGGGAGCTGTTTTTT